The entry below describes one T cell receptor (beta chain). The length of the CDR3 is 13 residues. V was shortened by 0 bases and J by 2 bases, with 5 bases between the two germline ends. Germline assignment: CDR1 SGHTS and CDR2 YDEGEE. Seattle participants joined during active infection and were tracked over time. This sample is part of a study of blood T cell repertoires in COVID-19. At the level of the study: The analysed material was cDNA or gDNA that came from T cells, B-cell-depleted T cells, or PBMCs.

In the study's own analysis: Amplification of reference gene primers was used by the study to estimate nucleated cell counts. Some clones are missing from TCRdb's copy, which holds only in-frame ones; the method was immunoSEQ multiplex PCR. V and J calls plus clone size are reproduced from that table; the DNA served to infer D and trimming. The data hold under 400,000 clones, with about 87% observed a single time. The chain links TRBV5-8 to TRBJ1-2; D is unclear. The source is a woman under 40 with COVID-19, enrolled during active disease. The source material was peripheral blood. The CDR3 reads CASSLGRNYGYTF. As DNA, the CDR3 is TGTGCCAGCAGCTTGGGTAGAAACTATGGCTACACCTTC.